This TCR beta chain was retrieved from a study of post-analysis software for immune sequencing data (dated by TCRdb to between 2015 and 2017). Context from the whole study: Recorded disease courses included relapsing-remitting, secondary progressive and progressive-relapsing multiple sclerosis, with some patients lacking subtype annotation. Patient repertoires were compared against roughly 10 previously published healthy control repertoires from donors aged about 6 to 27 years. A subset of samples was prepared in parallel using single-end sample barcoding, then pooled and co-amplified after Illumina adapter ligation. Overall study results and their limits: The multiple sclerosis patient group was slightly younger than the control group. Strong co-clustering of samples prepared in the same batch was shown by direct clustering with F measure, prompting a batch-effect correction. Four to six TRBV segments, including TRBV5-6, TRBV5-1 and TRBV20-1, were significantly more frequent in patients than controls. Multiple sclerosis patients had significantly lower normalized Chao1 diversity than controls, a result that suggests substantial peripheral T-cell clonal expansion.

To demonstrate the VDJtools post-analysis software, TCR beta repertoires were profiled from the peripheral blood of more than ten young patients with multiple sclerosis. The multiple sclerosis patients were children and adolescents between roughly 6 and 16 years of age. To note about this clonotype: Its antigen remains unidentified. Within one base of it there is no much larger clone, and no base qualities were kept.

Reading the germline V gene (reference sequence) gives CDR1 DFQATT and CDR2 SNEGSKA. The germline V end is reduced by 3 bases and the J end by 7 bases; junction bases left unmatched: 17. Measured from the cysteine to the phenylalanine, the CDR3 is 16 residues long. Only the CDR3 part of the read is kept: 48 bases, read in frame from the first base. The library was obtained by PCR. TCRdb records Illumina HiSeq 2500 as the sequencer. To reduce PCR and sequencing biases, unique molecular identifiers were built into the TCR beta cDNA libraries. Approximately 500,000 cDNA molecules were obtained per 1 to 10 million input T cells, so each molecule approximated one T cell. The patient libraries were prepared and sequenced using the same protocol as the earlier healthy control dataset. Within a given batch, samples were prepared together, multiplexed and sequenced on the same HiSeq lane. The source study handled its data this way. MIGEC was used to process the raw barcoded reads, and molecular identifier groups with only a single read were discarded before consensus assembly and CDR3 extraction. VDJtools was used for post-analysis of the clonotype tables, and diversity was normalized by down-sampling every dataset to the size of the smallest sample. To correct batch-related cross-sample contamination, repertoire overlap clustering matched CDR3 amino acid sequences but not nucleotide sequences. The raw public data were reprocessed by TCRdb itself: fastp quality trimming at Q25, MiXCR clonotype calling, in-frame beta chains only. Rows matching on CDR3 protein sequence are summarized as one entry with the most common DNA and genes. The V and J calls come from TCRdb's annotation, not from the publication. A total of around 500,000 distinct CDR3 sequences appear in this sample, around a third of them only once. The ten largest make up 6% of the sample.

The receptor was isolated from a girl under 18 with multiple sclerosis. What was sequenced was blood. Recombination connected TRBV20-1 to TRBJ1-2, and 7 bases in between align with TRBD1. DNA sequence: TGCAGTGCTAGTCTCACAGGGGAAGGGGTAGGCGGTGGCTACACCTTC. Its protein is CSASLTGEGVGGGYTF.